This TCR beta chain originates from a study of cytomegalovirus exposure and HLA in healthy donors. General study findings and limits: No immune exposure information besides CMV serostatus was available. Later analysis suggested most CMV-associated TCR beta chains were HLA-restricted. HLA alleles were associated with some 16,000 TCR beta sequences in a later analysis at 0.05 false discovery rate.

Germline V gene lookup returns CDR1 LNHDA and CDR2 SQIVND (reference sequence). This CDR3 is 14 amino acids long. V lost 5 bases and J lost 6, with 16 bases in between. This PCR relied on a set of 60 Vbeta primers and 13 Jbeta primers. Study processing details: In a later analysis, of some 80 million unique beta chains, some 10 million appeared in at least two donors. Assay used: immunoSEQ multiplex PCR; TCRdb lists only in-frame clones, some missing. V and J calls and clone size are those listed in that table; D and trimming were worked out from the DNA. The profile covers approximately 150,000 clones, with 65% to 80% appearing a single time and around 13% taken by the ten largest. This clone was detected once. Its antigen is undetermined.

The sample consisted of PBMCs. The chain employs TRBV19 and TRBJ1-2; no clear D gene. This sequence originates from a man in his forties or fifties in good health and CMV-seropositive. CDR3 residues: CASSEQYSGDGYTF. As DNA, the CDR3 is TGTGCCAGTAGTGAGCAGTACAGTGGCGATGGCTACACCTTC.